This TCR beta chain was found in a study of identical twins. Overall study findings and caveats: Cross-sectional statistical analysis was relied on for the conclusions, without the same donors being followed.

This clonotype showed up many times. Its antigen remains unknown. CDR3 size: 16 residues. V was cut by 1 base and J by 4 bases, with 14 bases left in between. Germline V gene data show CDR1 as SEHNR and CDR2 as FQNEAQ (reference sequence). In TCRdb, the 5' RACE reads were re-called with MiXCR into one record per CDR3 protein. The data contain about 290,000 distinct CDR3 sequences, roughly 9.7% of them singletons. The same sample was also studied in work on yellow fever vaccine responses in identical twins.

The chain employs TRBV7-9 and TRBJ2-1; possible D gene TRBD2, 6 bases. The TCR was taken from a woman under 30 in good health. Sequenced: CD8+ T cells sorted from blood. CDR3 nucleotide sequence: TGTGCCAGCAGCTTAGGGGGACTCTTGCTTTACAATGAGCAGTTCTTC. Translated, it gives CASSLGGLLLYNEQFF.